This T cell receptor beta chain was found in a study of cytomegalovirus exposure and HLA in healthy donors. The V gene's germline CDR1 is SGHTA and CDR2 FQGTGA. The V gene lost 5 bases and the J gene lost 1 base, with 8 bases spanning the gap. The CDR3 totals 13 residues. The study ran its PCR with 60 Vbeta and 13 Jbeta primers. The data were produced by immunoSEQ multiplex PCR, yet TCRdb's version contains in-frame clones alone and is incomplete. The sample records tens of thousands of clones, around 10% being singletons. V usage is TRBV7-3 and J usage is TRBJ1-1; D is ambiguous. The sample consisted of PBMCs. This clonotype was obtained from a man aged 60 to 75 in good health and CMV-seropositive. The CDR3, as DNA: TGTGCCAGCAGCCGTGAGCGGAACACTGAAGCTTTCTTT. This codes for CASSRERNTEAFF.